Described below is a single T cell receptor beta chain sequence and its context. Its antigen is not identified. These data come from a study of CD8 T cells in ankylosing spondylitis. General study points: Disease-associated clonotypes exhibited CD8+ identity and were relatively infrequent in peripheral blood. Reportedly, disease-linked clones are significantly enriched in ankylosing spondylitis patients' matched synovial fluid. In reactive arthritis synovial fluid and blood, some motif variants had been reported before. Blood from ankylosing spondylitis patients appeared to carry a characteristic eight-variant TCR beta motif.

It was by quantitative 5'-RACE with molecular barcodes that TCR beta libraries were made. TCRdb analysed the 5' RACE reads with MiXCR anew, one entry per CDR3 protein. The sample consists of some 400,000 distinct CDR3 sequences, 20% to 25% of them appearing once. This TCR was sampled from a male donor with ankylosing spondylitis. Sequenced input: blood, either unsorted or a sorted T cell fraction (not recorded which).

The CDR3 nucleotides read TGTGCCACCAGTCCTCGGCGGGAAGAGGTCACAGATACGCAGTATTTT. Its protein is CATSPRREEVTDTQYF. This rearrangement joins TRBV24-1 to TRBJ2-3; the D gene is possibly TRBD2 (6 bases). This CDR3 contains 16 residues. V was cut by 6 bases and J by 2 bases, with 17 bases left in between. Germline CDR1 KGHDR, CDR2 SFDVKD.